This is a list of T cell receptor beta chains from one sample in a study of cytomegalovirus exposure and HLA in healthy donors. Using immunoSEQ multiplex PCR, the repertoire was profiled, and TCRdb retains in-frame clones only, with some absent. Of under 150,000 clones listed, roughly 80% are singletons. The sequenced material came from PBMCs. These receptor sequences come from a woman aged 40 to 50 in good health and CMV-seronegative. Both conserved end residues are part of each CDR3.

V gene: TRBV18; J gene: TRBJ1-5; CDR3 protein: CASSRTQNQPQHF
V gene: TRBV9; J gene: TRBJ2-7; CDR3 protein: CASSVAQRGALGEQYF
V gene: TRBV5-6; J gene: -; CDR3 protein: CASSLANGEHEQYF
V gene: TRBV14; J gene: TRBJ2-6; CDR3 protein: CASRLTGAGANVLTF
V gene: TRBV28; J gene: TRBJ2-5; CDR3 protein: CASSPGGQETQYF
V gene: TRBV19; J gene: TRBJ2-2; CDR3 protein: CASSMRADTGELFF
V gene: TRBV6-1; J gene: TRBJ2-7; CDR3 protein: CASRTTGYEQYF
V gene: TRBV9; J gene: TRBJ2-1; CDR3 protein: CASSPGTSGRVGEQFF
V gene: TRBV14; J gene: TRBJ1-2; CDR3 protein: CASSHFRDSYGYTF
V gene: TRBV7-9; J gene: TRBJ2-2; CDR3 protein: CAKELAGNTGELFF
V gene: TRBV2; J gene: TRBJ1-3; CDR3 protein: CASSGNRAAGNTIYF
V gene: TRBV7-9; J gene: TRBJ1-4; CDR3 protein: CSSSNQIGTGGWGEKLFF
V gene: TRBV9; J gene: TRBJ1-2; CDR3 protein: CASSDLPGQGANYGYTF
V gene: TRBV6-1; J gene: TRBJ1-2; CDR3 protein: CASSEASGANYGYTF
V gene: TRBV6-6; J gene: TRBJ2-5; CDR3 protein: CASSYSGGAGQETQYF
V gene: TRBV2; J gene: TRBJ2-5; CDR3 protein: CASTGTAQETQYF
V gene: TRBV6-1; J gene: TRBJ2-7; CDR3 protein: CASSVSWGDEQYF
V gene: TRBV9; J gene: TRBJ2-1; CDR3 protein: CASSAGTSRDEQFF
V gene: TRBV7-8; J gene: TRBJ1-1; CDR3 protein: CASSFRANTEAFF
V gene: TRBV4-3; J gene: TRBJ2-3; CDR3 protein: CASSPLKSSGRTDTQYF
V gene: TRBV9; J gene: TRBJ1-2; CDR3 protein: CASSPGVDPNYGYTF
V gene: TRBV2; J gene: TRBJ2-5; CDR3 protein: CASKASQGQGTQYF
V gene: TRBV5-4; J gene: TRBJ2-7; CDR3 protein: CASSLPAAGGREQYF
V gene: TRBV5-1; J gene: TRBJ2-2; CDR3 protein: CASSFVAANTGELFF
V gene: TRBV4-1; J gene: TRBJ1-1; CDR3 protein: CASSPRDRGAGLDTEAFF
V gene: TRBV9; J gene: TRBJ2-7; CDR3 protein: CASSPTSGNPYEQYF
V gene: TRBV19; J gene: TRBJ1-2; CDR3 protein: CASNEGSSGYTF
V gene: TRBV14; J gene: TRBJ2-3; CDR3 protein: CASRSTGTDTQYF
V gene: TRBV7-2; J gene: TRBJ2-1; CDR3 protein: CASSPGWGGAGNEQFF
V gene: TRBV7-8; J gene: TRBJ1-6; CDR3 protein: CASSLGRYNSPLHF
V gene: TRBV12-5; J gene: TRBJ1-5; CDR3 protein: CASGSPAGAGETDSNQPQHF
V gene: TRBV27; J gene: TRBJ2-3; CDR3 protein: CASSGKREGTDTQYF
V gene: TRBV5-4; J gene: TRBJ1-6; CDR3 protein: CASRDFVDSPLHF
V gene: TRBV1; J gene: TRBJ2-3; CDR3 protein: CTSSPSEGGESADTQYF
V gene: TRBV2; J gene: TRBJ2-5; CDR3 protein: CASSRPPLAGTDQETQYF
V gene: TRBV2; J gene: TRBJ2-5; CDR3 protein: CASRDGLAQETQYF
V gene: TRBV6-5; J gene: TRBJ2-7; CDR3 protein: CASSYDRGPSYEQYF
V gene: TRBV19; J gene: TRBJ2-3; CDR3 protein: CASSIDYVGAGRDTQYF
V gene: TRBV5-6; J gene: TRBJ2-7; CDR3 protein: CPSSLVTGQAYEQYF
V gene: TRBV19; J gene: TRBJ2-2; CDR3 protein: CASRTLAGVNTGELFF
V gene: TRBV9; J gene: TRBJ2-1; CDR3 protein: CASSASGQGVSEQFF